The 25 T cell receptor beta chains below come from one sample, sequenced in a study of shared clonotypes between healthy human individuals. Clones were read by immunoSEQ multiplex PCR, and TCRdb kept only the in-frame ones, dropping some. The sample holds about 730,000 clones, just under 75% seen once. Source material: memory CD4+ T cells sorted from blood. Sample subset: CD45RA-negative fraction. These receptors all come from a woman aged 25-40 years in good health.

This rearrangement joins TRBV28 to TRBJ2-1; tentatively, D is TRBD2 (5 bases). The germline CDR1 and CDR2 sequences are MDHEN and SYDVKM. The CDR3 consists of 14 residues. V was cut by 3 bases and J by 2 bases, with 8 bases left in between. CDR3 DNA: TGTGCCAGCAGTTTTTCGGGAACCTACAATGAGCAGTTCTTC. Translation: CASSFSGTYNEQFF.

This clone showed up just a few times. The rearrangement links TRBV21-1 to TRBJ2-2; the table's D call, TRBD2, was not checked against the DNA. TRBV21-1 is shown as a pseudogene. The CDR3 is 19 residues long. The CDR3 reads CASSKVRLAGGPNTGELFF. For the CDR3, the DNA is TGTGCCAGCAGCAAAGTTAGGCTAGCGGGAGGCCCGAACACCGGGGAGCTGTTTTTT.

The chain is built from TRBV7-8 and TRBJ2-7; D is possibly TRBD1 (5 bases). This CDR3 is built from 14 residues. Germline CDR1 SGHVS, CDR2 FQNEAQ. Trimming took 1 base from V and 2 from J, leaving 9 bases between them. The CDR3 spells CASSLVPGTYEQYF. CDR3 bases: TGTGCCAGCAGCTTAGTACCAGGGACCTACGAGCAGTACTTC.

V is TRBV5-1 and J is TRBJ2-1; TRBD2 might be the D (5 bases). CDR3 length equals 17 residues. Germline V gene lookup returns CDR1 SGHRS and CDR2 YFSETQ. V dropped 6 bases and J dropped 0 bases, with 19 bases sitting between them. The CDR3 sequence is CASTLSALGSSYNEQFF. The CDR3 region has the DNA TGCGCCAGCACCCTATCTGCTCTTGGGAGCTCCTACAATGAGCAGTTCTTC.

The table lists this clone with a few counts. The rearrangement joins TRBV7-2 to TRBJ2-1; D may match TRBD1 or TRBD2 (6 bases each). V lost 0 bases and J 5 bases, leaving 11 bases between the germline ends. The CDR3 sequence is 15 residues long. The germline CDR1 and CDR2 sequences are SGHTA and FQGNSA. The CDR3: CASSLAGGHHNEQFF. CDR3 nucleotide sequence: TGTGCCAGCAGCTTAGCGGGGGGCCACCACAATGAGCAGTTCTTC.

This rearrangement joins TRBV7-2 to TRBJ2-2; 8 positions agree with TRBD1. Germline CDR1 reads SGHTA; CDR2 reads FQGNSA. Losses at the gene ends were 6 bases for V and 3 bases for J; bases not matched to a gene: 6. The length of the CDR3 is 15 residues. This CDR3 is CASSLDRADTGELFF. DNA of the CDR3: TGTGCCAGCAGTTTGGACAGGGCAGACACCGGGGAGCTGTTTTTT.

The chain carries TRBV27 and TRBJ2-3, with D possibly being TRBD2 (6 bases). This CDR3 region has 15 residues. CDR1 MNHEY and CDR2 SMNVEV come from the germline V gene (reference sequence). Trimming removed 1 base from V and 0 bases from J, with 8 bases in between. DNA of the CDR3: TGTGCCAGCAGTTTATTGGGGACTAGCACAGATACGCAGTATTTT. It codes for CASSLLGTSTDTQYF.

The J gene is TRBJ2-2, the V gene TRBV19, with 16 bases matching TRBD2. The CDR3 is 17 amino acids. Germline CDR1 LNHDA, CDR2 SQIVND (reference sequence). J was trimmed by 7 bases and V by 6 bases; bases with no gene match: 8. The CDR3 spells CASRPGTSGRAGGELFF. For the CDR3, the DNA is TGTGCCAGTAGACCCGGGACTAGCGGGAGGGCCGGCGGGGAGCTGTTTTTT. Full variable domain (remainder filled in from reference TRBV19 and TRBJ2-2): DGGITQSPKYLFRKEGQNVTLSCEQNLNHDAMYWYRQDPGQGLRLIYYSQIVNDFQKGDIAEGYSVSREKKESFPLTVTSAQKNPTAFYLCASRPGTSGRAGGELFFGEGSRLTVL.

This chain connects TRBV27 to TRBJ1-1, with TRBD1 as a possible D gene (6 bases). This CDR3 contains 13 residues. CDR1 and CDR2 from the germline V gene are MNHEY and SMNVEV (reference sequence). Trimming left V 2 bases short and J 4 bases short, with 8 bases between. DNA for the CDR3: TGTGCCAGCAGTTTAGGGGGCGGCACTGAAGCTTTCTTT. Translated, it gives CASSLGGGTEAFF.

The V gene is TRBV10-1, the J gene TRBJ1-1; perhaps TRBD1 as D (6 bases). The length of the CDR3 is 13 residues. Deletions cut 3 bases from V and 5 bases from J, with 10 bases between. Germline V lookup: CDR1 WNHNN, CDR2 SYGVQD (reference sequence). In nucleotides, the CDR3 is TGCGCCAGCAGTGACTCGGACAGAACTGAAGCTTTCTTT. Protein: CASSDSDRTEAFF.

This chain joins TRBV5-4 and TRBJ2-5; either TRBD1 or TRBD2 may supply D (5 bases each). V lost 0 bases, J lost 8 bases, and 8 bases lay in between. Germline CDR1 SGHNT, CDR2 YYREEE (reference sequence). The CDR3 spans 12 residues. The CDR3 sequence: CASSLGGGTQYF. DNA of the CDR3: TGTGCCAGCAGCTTGGGTGGGGGTACCCAGTACTTC.

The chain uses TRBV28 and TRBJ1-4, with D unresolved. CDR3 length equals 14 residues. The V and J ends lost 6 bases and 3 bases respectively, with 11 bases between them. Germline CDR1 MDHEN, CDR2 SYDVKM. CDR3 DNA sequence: TGTGCCAGCAGCGGCGAAGGGCCTAATGAAAAACTGTTTTTT. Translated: CASSGEGPNEKLFF. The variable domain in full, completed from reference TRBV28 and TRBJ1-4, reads DVKVTQSSRYLVKRTGEKVFLECVQDMDHENMFWYRQDPGLGLRLIYFSYDVKMKEKGDIPEGYSVSREKKERFSLILESASTNQTSMYLCASSGEGPNEKLFFGSGTQLSVL.

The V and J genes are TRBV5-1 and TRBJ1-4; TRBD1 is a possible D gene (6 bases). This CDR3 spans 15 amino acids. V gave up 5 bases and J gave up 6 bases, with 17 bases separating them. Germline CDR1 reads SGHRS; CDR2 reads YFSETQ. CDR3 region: CASRPGSTGHEKLFF. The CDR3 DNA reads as TGCGCCAGCAGACCGGGAAGTACAGGGCATGAAAAACTGTTTTTT.

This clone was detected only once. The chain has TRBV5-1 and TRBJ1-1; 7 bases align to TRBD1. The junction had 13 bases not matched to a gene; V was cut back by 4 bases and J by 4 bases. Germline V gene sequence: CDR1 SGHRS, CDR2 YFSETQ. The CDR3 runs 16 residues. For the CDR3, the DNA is TGCGCCAGCAGCCCCAGACACAGGGGAGTGTTCACTGAAGCTTTCTTT. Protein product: CASSPRHRGVFTEAFF.

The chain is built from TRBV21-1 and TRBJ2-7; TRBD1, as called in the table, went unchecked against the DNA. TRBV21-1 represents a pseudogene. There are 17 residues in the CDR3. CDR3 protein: CASSKVRVRTGGREQYF. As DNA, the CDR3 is TGTGCCAGCAGCAAAGTAAGAGTGAGGACAGGGGGCCGGGAGCAGTACTTC.

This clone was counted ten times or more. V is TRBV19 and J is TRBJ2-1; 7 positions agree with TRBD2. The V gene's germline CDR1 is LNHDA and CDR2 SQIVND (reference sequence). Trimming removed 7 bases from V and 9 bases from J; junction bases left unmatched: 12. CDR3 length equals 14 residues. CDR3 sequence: CASTDGRVLSEQFF. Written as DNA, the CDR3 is TGTGCCAGTACGGATGGGAGGGTTCTATCTGAGCAGTTCTTC.

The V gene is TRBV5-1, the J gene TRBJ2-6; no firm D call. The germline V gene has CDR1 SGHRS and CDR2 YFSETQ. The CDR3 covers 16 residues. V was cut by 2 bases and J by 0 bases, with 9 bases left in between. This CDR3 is CASSLIPPSGANVLTF. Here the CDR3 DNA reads TGCGCCAGCAGCTTAATCCCCCCCTCTGGGGCCAACGTCCTGACTTTC.

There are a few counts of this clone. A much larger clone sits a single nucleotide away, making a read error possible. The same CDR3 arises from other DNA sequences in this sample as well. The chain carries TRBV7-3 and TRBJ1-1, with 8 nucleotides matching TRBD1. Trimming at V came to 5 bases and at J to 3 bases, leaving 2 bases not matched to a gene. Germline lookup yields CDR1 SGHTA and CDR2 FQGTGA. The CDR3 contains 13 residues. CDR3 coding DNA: TGTGCCAGCAGCGCACAGGGGGACACTGAAGCTTTCTTT. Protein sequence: CASSAQGDTEAFF.

CDR3 DNA sequence: TGCGCCAGCAGCTTGGCCTCCCTCGAAGATACGCAGTATTTT. It yields the protein CASSLASLEDTQYF. V and J are TRBV5-1 and TRBJ2-3, with D unclear. V was trimmed by 0 bases and J by 5 bases, leaving 10 bases between them. The CDR3 is 14 residues long. Germline V lookup: CDR1 SGHRS, CDR2 YFSETQ.

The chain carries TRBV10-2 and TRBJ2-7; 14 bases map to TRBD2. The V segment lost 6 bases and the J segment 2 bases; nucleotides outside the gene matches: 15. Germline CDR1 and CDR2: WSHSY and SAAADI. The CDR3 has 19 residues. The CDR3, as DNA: TGCGCCAGCAGCAAACCGGGACTAGCGGGAGATCGACCCGCCTACGAGCAGTACTTC. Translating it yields CASSKPGLAGDRPAYEQYF.

The CDR3 nucleotides read TGTGCCAGCAGTGAGACGAGTCGGGAGGGTACCTACGAGCAGTACTTC. It is translated as CASSETSREGTYEQYF. The chain carries TRBV25-1 and TRBJ2-7, with 8 bases that match TRBD2. This CDR3 contains 16 residues. The V and J ends lost 3 bases and 2 bases, in that order; junction bases with no gene match: 9. Germline loops: CDR1 MGHDK, CDR2 SYGVNS.

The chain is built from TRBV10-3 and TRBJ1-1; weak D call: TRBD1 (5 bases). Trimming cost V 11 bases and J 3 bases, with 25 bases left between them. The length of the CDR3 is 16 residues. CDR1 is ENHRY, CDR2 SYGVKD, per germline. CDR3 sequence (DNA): TGTGCCGCCTCGGTGGACATCACGATGGGGGACACTGAAGCTTTCTTT. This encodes CAASVDITMGDTEAFF.

In DNA form, the CDR3 reads TGTGCCAGCAGTTACTCCGGGATGTTATATGGCTACACCTTC. This sequence encodes CASSYSGMLYGYTF. The chain couples TRBV6-6 to TRBJ1-2; D uncertain. V lost 0 bases and J 5 bases, leaving 10 bases between the germline ends. CDR1 and CDR2 (germline): MNHNY, SVGAGI (reference sequence). The CDR3 contains 14 residues.

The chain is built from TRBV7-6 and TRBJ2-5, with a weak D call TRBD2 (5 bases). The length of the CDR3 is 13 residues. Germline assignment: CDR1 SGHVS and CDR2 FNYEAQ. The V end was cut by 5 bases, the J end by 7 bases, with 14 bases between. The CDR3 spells CASSTPNGGTQYF. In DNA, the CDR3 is TGTGCCAGCAGCACCCCCAATGGAGGGACCCAGTACTTC.

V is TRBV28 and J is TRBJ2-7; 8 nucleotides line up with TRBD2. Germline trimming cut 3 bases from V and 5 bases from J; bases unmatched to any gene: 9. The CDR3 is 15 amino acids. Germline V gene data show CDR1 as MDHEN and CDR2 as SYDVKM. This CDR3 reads CASSFRREGIHEQYF. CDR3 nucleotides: TGTGCCAGCAGTTTTCGTCGGGAGGGTATACACGAGCAGTACTTC.